A selection of T cell receptor beta chains follows, all from one sample in a study of cytomegalovirus exposure and HLA in healthy donors. Some clones are missing from TCRdb's copy, which holds only in-frame ones; the method was immunoSEQ multiplex PCR. The sample holds about 120,000 clones, roughly 89% seen once. Sequencing used PBMCs. These receptors originate from a woman between 18 and 29 years old in good health and CMV-seronegative. The CDR3 runs from the conserved cysteine through the conserved F or W. The D gene is left open where the match is weak. Where a row states a size, it is once, few, many or the class of an expanded clone; other rows omit it.

d_call: TRBD2; v_call: TRBV6-4; j_call: TRBJ2-1; clone_size: NA; cdr3_nt: TGTGCCAGCAGTTTAACTAGCGGTTACAATGAGCAGTTCTTC; cdr3_aa: CASSLTSGYNEQFF
d_call: TRBD2; v_call: TRBV6-1; j_call: TRBJ2-3; clone_size: NA; cdr3_nt: TGTGCCAGCAGTGCCGGACTAGCGGGGAACCGAGATACGCAGTATTTT; cdr3_aa: CASSAGLAGNRDTQYF
d_call: TRBD2; v_call: TRBV6-1; j_call: TRBJ2-1; clone_size: NA; cdr3_nt: TGTGCCAGCAGTGAAAATACTATCGGGCTAGCGGGGTCCTACAATGAGCAGTTCTTC; cdr3_aa: CASSENTIGLAGSYNEQFF
d_call: NA; v_call: TRBV6-1; j_call: TRBJ1-5; clone_size: NA; cdr3_nt: TGTGCCAGCAGTGTTCAGGTTAGTCAGCCCCAGCATTTT; cdr3_aa: CASSVQVSQPQHF
d_call: TRBD1; v_call: TRBV6-1; j_call: TRBJ1-4; clone_size: once; cdr3_nt: TGTGCCAGCAGTGGAGCCGGGACAGTCACTGAAAAACTGTTTTTT; cdr3_aa: CASSGAGTVTEKLFF
d_call: NA; v_call: TRBV27; j_call: TRBJ1-5; clone_size: NA; cdr3_nt: TGTGCCAGCAGAACTCAAGATCAGCCCCAGCATTTT; cdr3_aa: CASRTQDQPQHF
d_call: TRBD2; v_call: TRBV6-1; j_call: TRBJ2-2; clone_size: NA; cdr3_nt: TGTGCCAGCAGTGAAGCTGGCCTAGCGGGAGTTACCGGGGAGCTGTTTTTT; cdr3_aa: CASSEAGLAGVTGELFF
d_call: NA; v_call: TRBV9; j_call: TRBJ2-1; clone_size: NA; cdr3_nt: TGTGCCAGCAGCGTTATCCTAAGCTCCTACAATGAGCAGTTCTTC; cdr3_aa: CASSVILSSYNEQFF
d_call: NA; v_call: TRBV5-1; j_call: TRBJ2-4; clone_size: NA; cdr3_nt: TGCGCCAGCAGCTTGTACGGGGTAGCCAAAAACATTCAGTACTTC; cdr3_aa: CASSLYGVAKNIQYF
d_call: NA; v_call: TRBV7-9; j_call: TRBJ2-1; clone_size: NA; cdr3_nt: TGTGCCAGCAGGGGGGCGGCGAGCAACAATGAGCAGTTCTTC; cdr3_aa: CASRGAASNNEQFF
d_call: NA; v_call: TRBV6-6; j_call: TRBJ2-3; clone_size: NA; cdr3_nt: TGTGCCAGCACCGAACGGGATACGCAGTATTTT; cdr3_aa: CASTERDTQYF
d_call: NA; v_call: TRBV5-6; j_call: TRBJ2-2; clone_size: once; cdr3_nt: TGTGCCAGCAGCTCAACAGAGACTTCGAGAGGGACCGGGGAGCTGTTTTTT; cdr3_aa: CASSSTETSRGTGELFF
d_call: NA; v_call: TRBV28; j_call: TRBJ2-7; clone_size: NA; cdr3_nt: TGTGCCAGCAGTTTTTTGGAGGGATACGAGCAGTACTTC; cdr3_aa: CASSFLEGYEQYF
d_call: TRBD1; v_call: TRBV29-1; j_call: TRBJ1-2; clone_size: NA; cdr3_nt: TGCAGCGCTACGGGACAGCACTATGGCTACACCTTC; cdr3_aa: CSATGQHYGYTF
d_call: TRBD2; v_call: TRBV11-1; j_call: TRBJ2-3; clone_size: NA; cdr3_nt: TGTGCCAGCAGCTACCCGACTAGCGGGGGCAACACAGATACGCAGTATTTT; cdr3_aa: CASSYPTSGGNTDTQYF
d_call: NA; v_call: TRBV5-1; j_call: TRBJ1-3; clone_size: NA; cdr3_nt: TGCGCCAGCAGCCAACAGGGATCTGGAAACACCATATATTTT; cdr3_aa: CASSQQGSGNTIYF
d_call: NA; v_call: TRBV7-9; j_call: TRBJ1-1; clone_size: NA; cdr3_nt: TGTGCCAGCAGACGAACCGAGGGTGCTGAGTTTGAAGCTTTCTTT; cdr3_aa: CASRRTEGAEFEAFF
d_call: NA; v_call: TRBV6-1; j_call: TRBJ2-7; clone_size: NA; cdr3_nt: TGTGCCAGCAGTGTCCCGGAGGCGTACGAGCAGTACTTC; cdr3_aa: CASSVPEAYEQYF
d_call: NA; v_call: TRBV12-5; j_call: TRBJ2-3; clone_size: NA; cdr3_nt: TGTGCTAGTAGGATCCGGGACACGTCTTCCCAGACTAGCACAGATACGCAGTATTTT; cdr3_aa: CASRIRDTSSQTSTDTQYF
d_call: NA; v_call: TRBV6-1; j_call: TRBJ2-1; clone_size: NA; cdr3_nt: TGTGCCAGCAGTGGGGACACAGACCTCAATGAGCAGTTCTTC; cdr3_aa: CASSGDTDLNEQFF
d_call: NA; v_call: TRBV18; j_call: TRBJ2-5; clone_size: NA; cdr3_nt: TGTGCCAGCTCACCGACGGAGGAGACCCAGTACTTC; cdr3_aa: CASSPTEETQYF
d_call: TRBD1; v_call: TRBV7-2; j_call: TRBJ2-7; clone_size: NA; cdr3_nt: TGTGCCAGCAGCCGGGACAGGGGGACCTACGAGCAGTACTTC; cdr3_aa: CASSRDRGTYEQYF
d_call: TRBD1; v_call: TRBV28; j_call: TRBJ2-7; clone_size: NA; cdr3_nt: TGTGCCAGCAGTTCCCCCGGGACAGCACCCTACGAGCAGTACTTC; cdr3_aa: CASSSPGTAPYEQYF
d_call: NA; v_call: TRBV6-5; j_call: TRBJ1-1; clone_size: NA; cdr3_nt: TGTGCCAGCACCCTCCCGGGGAACACTGAAGCTTTCTTT; cdr3_aa: CASTLPGNTEAFF
d_call: NA; v_call: TRBV28; j_call: TRBJ1-2; clone_size: NA; cdr3_nt: TGTGCCAGCAGAAGGACAGCATATGGCTACACCTTC; cdr3_aa: CASRRTAYGYTF
d_call: NA; v_call: TRBV6-6; j_call: TRBJ2-2; clone_size: NA; cdr3_nt: TGTGCCAGCAGTTACCAGGGATCCCCCGGGGAGCTGTTTTTT; cdr3_aa: CASSYQGSPGELFF
d_call: NA; v_call: TRBV30; j_call: TRBJ1-5; clone_size: NA; cdr3_nt: TGTGCCTGGAGTGGATTGCAGGGTAGGCATCAGCCCCAGCATTTT; cdr3_aa: CAWSGLQGRHQPQHF
d_call: NA; v_call: TRBV7-9; j_call: TRBJ1-4; clone_size: NA; cdr3_nt: TGTGCCAGCAGCTTAGAGGTAGCGGAAAAACTGTTTTTT; cdr3_aa: CASSLEVAEKLFF
d_call: NA; v_call: TRBV4-2; j_call: TRBJ2-2; clone_size: NA; cdr3_nt: TGTGCCAGCAGCCAAGATCTGTGGAGGAACACCGGGGAGCTGTTTTTT; cdr3_aa: CASSQDLWRNTGELFF
d_call: NA; v_call: TRBV6-5; j_call: TRBJ1-5; clone_size: few; cdr3_nt: TGTGCCAGCAGTTACGGTGGGGGAGGTCAGCCCCAGCATTTT; cdr3_aa: CASSYGGGGQPQHF
d_call: TRBD1; v_call: TRBV10-1; j_call: TRBJ2-1; clone_size: NA; cdr3_nt: TGCGCCAGCAGAGCTGACAGGGTCTCCTACAATGAGCAGTTCTTC; cdr3_aa: CASRADRVSYNEQFF
d_call: TRBD1; v_call: TRBV5-1; j_call: TRBJ2-4; clone_size: NA; cdr3_nt: TGCGCCAGCCGGGACAGTGGAAACATTCAGTACTTC; cdr3_aa: CASRDSGNIQYF
d_call: NA; v_call: TRBV28; j_call: TRBJ1-5; clone_size: NA; cdr3_nt: TGTGCCAGCAGTTTAGGGCAGTCACATCAGCCCCAGCATTTT; cdr3_aa: CASSLGQSHQPQHF
d_call: NA; v_call: TRBV7-8; j_call: TRBJ1-3; clone_size: NA; cdr3_nt: TGTGCCAGCAGCTCCCCCCCGGGGGGCGCGGGAAACACCATATATTTT; cdr3_aa: CASSSPPGGAGNTIYF
d_call: TRBD1; v_call: TRBV5-1; j_call: TRBJ1-2; clone_size: NA; cdr3_nt: TGCGCCAGCAGCTTGGGGACAGGGGGAAATGGCTACACCTTC; cdr3_aa: CASSLGTGGNGYTF
d_call: TRBD1; v_call: TRBV6-5; j_call: TRBJ2-7; clone_size: NA; cdr3_nt: TGTGCCAGCAGTTACTCCGGGACAGGGGACTACGAGCAGTACTTC; cdr3_aa: CASSYSGTGDYEQYF
d_call: NA; v_call: TRBV6-5; j_call: TRBJ1-5; clone_size: NA; cdr3_nt: TGTGCCAGCAGTAGACAGCCTAGCAATCAGCCCCAGCATTTT; cdr3_aa: CASSRQPSNQPQHF
d_call: TRBD1; v_call: TRBV6-5; j_call: TRBJ1-2; clone_size: NA; cdr3_nt: TGTGCCAGCAGTCCGACAGGGGGTGGCTACACCTTC; cdr3_aa: CASSPTGGGYTF
d_call: TRBD1; v_call: TRBV27; j_call: TRBJ1-2; clone_size: NA; cdr3_nt: TGTGCCAGCAGCTCAGACAGGGGGGGACCCTATGGCTACACCTTC; cdr3_aa: CASSSDRGGPYGYTF
d_call: NA; v_call: TRBV6-5; j_call: TRBJ2-1; clone_size: NA; cdr3_nt: TGTGCCAGCAGTTACTCGACAGGATACAATGAGCAGTTCTTC; cdr3_aa: CASSYSTGYNEQFF
d_call: NA; v_call: TRBV25-1; j_call: TRBJ2-2; clone_size: NA; cdr3_nt: TGTGCCAGCACATACTCCGGGGAGCTGTTTTTT; cdr3_aa: CASTYSGELFF
d_call: TRBD1; v_call: TRBV30; j_call: TRBJ1-2; clone_size: NA; cdr3_nt: TGTGCCTGGAGTGTACAGACAGGGGGGCCGAGGGGCTACACCTTC; cdr3_aa: CAWSVQTGGPRGYTF
d_call: NA; v_call: TRBV27; j_call: TRBJ2-5; clone_size: NA; cdr3_nt: TGTGCCAGCAGCCAGGGGTACCAAGAGACCCAGTACTTC; cdr3_aa: CASSQGYQETQYF
d_call: TRBD2; v_call: TRBV7-2; j_call: TRBJ2-1; clone_size: NA; cdr3_nt: TGTGCCAGCAGCGCAACTAGCGGGTCCTACAATGAGCAGTTCTTC; cdr3_aa: CASSATSGSYNEQFF
d_call: NA; v_call: TRBV18; j_call: TRBJ1-1; clone_size: NA; cdr3_nt: TGTGCCAGCTCACCACTATCGGGGTCGAACACTGAAGCTTTCTTT; cdr3_aa: CASSPLSGSNTEAFF
d_call: NA; v_call: TRBV6-1; j_call: TRBJ1-5; clone_size: once; cdr3_nt: TGTGCCAGCAGTGAGGGGGCCTGGAGCAATCAGCCCCAGCATTTT; cdr3_aa: CASSEGAWSNQPQHF
d_call: NA; v_call: TRBV30; j_call: TRBJ2-2; clone_size: NA; cdr3_nt: TGTGCCTGGAGTGTATTTGCAGGGGCTAGGGAAGGCGGGGAGCTGTTTTTT; cdr3_aa: CAWSVFAGAREGGELFF
d_call: TRBD2; v_call: TRBV15; j_call: TRBJ2-2; clone_size: NA; cdr3_nt: TGTGCCACCAGCACTAGCCAGAGGCTAGCGGGAGGCACCGGGGAGCTGTTTTTT; cdr3_aa: CATSTSQRLAGGTGELFF